The 24 T cell receptor beta chains presented below share a single source sample, sequenced in a study of blood T cell repertoires in COVID-19. TCRdb's copy holds only in-frame clones and misses some; the assay was immunoSEQ multiplex PCR. This sample carries over 200,000 clones, around 84% of them seen once, and the ten largest clones take 15% to 17%. The specimen was PBMCs or T cells enriched from blood (not recorded which). These receptors originate from a man between 18 and 35 years old who had recovered from COVID-19.

V and J are TRBV6-5 and TRBJ2-7; 7 bases line up with TRBD2. The germline V gene has CDR1 MNHEY and CDR2 SVGAGI. V lost 0 bases to trimming and J lost 3 bases; unmatched junction nucleotides: 5. The CDR3 sequence is 15 residues long. The CDR3 region is CASSYSGLADYEQYF. Here the CDR3 DNA reads TGTGCCAGCAGTTACTCGGGGCTAGCGGACTACGAGCAGTACTTC.

The CDR3 region has the DNA TGTGCCAGCAGCCATTCGCAGCGGCCTTACGAGCAGTACTTC. Its protein product is CASSHSQRPYEQYF. The chain employs TRBV4-2 and TRBJ2-7; possible D gene TRBD2, 5 bases. The CDR3 is 14 amino acids. The germline gives CDR1 LGHNA, CDR2 YNFKEQ. V shed 3 bases and J shed 4 bases, with 13 bases lying between them.

The J gene is TRBJ1-1, the V gene TRBV3-1 (or the pseudogene TRBV3-2); D is uncertain. This CDR3 has 13 amino acids. Germline CDR1 LGHDT, CDR2 YNNKEL (reference sequence). V gave up 4 bases and J gave up 5 bases, with 11 bases separating them. In nucleotides, the CDR3 is TGTGCCAGCAGCCCCGAGGTTTGGACTGAAGCTTTCTTT. Translating gives CASSPEVWTEAFF.

The chain recombines TRBV19 with TRBJ1-2; 9 nucleotides line up with TRBD1. J was trimmed by 4 bases and V by 3 bases; bases with no gene match: 15. CDR1 LNHDA and CDR2 SQIVND come from the germline V gene (reference sequence). This CDR3 region has 18 residues. As DNA, the CDR3 is TGTGCCAGTAGTATGGGGCCGGGACAGGGTTTAACTATCTATGGCTACACCTTC. Translating gives CASSMGPGQGLTIYGYTF.

This clone was picked up a small number of times. DNA of the CDR3: TGCGCCAGCAGCTTCGGCGGGAGGTCGGGGACCGGGGAGCTGTTTTTT. The encoded protein is CASSFGGRSGTGELFF. The gene calls are TRBV5-1 and TRBJ2-2, with TRBD2 matching over 8 bases. This CDR3 spans 16 amino acids. J was trimmed by 5 bases and V by 2 bases; bases with no gene match: 8. Per germline, CDR1 SGHRS and CDR2 YFSETQ.

The V call is TRBV11-2, the J call TRBJ2-7, with TRBD2 matching over 8 bases. This CDR3 is 17 amino acids long. The germline CDR1 and CDR2 sequences are SGHAT and FQNNGV. V gave up 5 bases and J gave up 1 base; unmatched junction bases: 13. For the CDR3, the DNA is TGTGCCAGCAGCAGATTTTCTAGCGGGCCTCTTTCCTACGAGCAGTACTTC. Encoded protein: CASSRFSSGPLSYEQYF.

CDR3 nucleotide sequence: TGCGCCAGCAGCTTGGGAGCAGGGAGGCCCTACGAGCAGTACTTC. This gives the protein CASSLGAGRPYEQYF. The chain links TRBV5-1 to TRBJ2-7, with D perhaps matching TRBD2 (6 bases). CDR3 length: 15 residues. Trimming left V 0 bases short and J 2 bases short, with 12 bases between. Germline values: CDR1 SGHRS, CDR2 YFSETQ.

The chain joins TRBV11-2 to TRBJ2-2; the D gene is possibly TRBD2 (5 bases). Per germline, CDR1 SGHAT and CDR2 FQNNGV. CDR3 size: 18 residues. V was cut by 5 bases and J by 0 bases, with 19 bases left in between. CDR3 in DNA: TGTGCCAGCAGCCCCGGCGTGGGAGCGGAGGCGAACACCGGGGAGCTGTTTTTT. Translated, it gives CASSPGVGAEANTGELFF. Based on the CDR3 plus reference TRBV11-2 and TRBJ2-2, the full variable domain is EAGVAQSPRYKIIEKRQSVAFWCNPISGHATLYWYQQILGQGPKLLIQFQNNGVVDDSQLPKDRFSAERLKGVDSTLKIQPAKLEDSAVYLCASSPGVGAEANTGELFFGEGSRLTVL.

The V gene is TRBV7-6, the J gene TRBJ2-1; maybe TRBD2 (6 bases). The ends were cut back, 6 bases at V and 3 bases at J, with 15 bases in the middle. CDR1 and CDR2 (germline): SGHVS, FNYEAQ. This CDR3 is 15 amino acids long. The CDR3 bases are TGTGCCAGCAGTACATCCGGGACTTACTACAATGAGCAGTTCTTC. As protein: CASSTSGTYYNEQFF.

V and J are TRBV24-1 and TRBJ2-7; tentative D call: TRBD1 (5 bases). This CDR3 has 15 residues. Germline CDR1 reads KGHDR; CDR2 reads SFDVKD. The V gene lost 4 bases and the J gene lost 2 bases, with 14 bases spanning the gap. CDR3: CATSDRTPITYEQYF. The CDR3, as DNA: TGTGCCACCAGTGACCGGACACCCATTACCTACGAGCAGTACTTC.

The gene calls are TRBV24-1 and TRBJ2-3; weak D call: TRBD2 (7 bases). V lost 9 bases and J lost 2, with 11 bases in between. This CDR3 is built from 13 residues. Germline assignment: CDR1 KGHDR and CDR2 SFDVKD. The CDR3: CATGGGPTDTQYF. CDR3 sequence (DNA): TGTGCCACCGGGGGGGGCCCCACAGATACGCAGTATTTT.

The J gene is TRBJ1-1, the V gene TRBV29-1; D unresolved. CDR1 and CDR2 (germline): SQVTM, ANQGSEA. V lost 5 bases and J lost 0, with 7 bases in between. The CDR3 totals 12 residues. CDR3 sequence: CSVTVVNTEAFF. The CDR3 DNA sequence: TGCAGCGTTACAGTTGTGAACACTGAAGCTTTCTTT.

This chain connects TRBV5-4 to TRBJ1-5; D possibly corresponds to TRBD1 (5 bases). Germline loops: CDR1 SGHNT, CDR2 YYREEE (reference sequence). The CDR3 is made up of 15 amino acids. Trimming removed 0 bases at V and 6 bases at J, with 13 bases between. CDR3 DNA: TGTGCCAGCAGCTTGGGCGGGGCTGCGGGTCAGCCCCAGCATTTT. This translates into CASSLGGAAGQPQHF.

The V gene is TRBV7-2, the J gene TRBJ2-3; a possible D gene is TRBD1 (5 bases). This CDR3 is 14 amino acids long. V lost 4 bases, J lost 0 bases, and 8 bases lay in between. Germline lookup yields CDR1 SGHTA and CDR2 FQGNSA. The CDR3: CASSSQGSTDTQYF. CDR3 sequence (DNA): TGTGCCAGCAGCTCGCAGGGAAGCACAGATACGCAGTATTTT.

V and J are TRBV10-3 and TRBJ2-1; tentatively, D is TRBD1 (6 bases). The CDR3 covers 14 residues. Germline V CDR1 and CDR2: ENHRY, SYGVKD. The CDR3 sequence: CAINRDGSYNEQFF. DNA for the CDR3: TGTGCGATAAACAGGGATGGTTCCTACAATGAGCAGTTCTTC.

The chain carries TRBV11-3 and TRBJ1-1, with 8 bases fitting TRBD1. V gave up 5 bases and J gave up 1 base; unmatched junction bases: 9. Germline V CDR1 and CDR2: SGHNT, YENEEA. The CDR3 extends over 16 amino acids. The CDR3 DNA is TGTGCCAGCAGCCCTCGGACAGGGAGGACGAACACTGAAGCTTTCTTT. This encodes CASSPRTGRTNTEAFF.

The chain combines TRBV7-9 with TRBJ2-2, with a tentative D call TRBD1 (6 bases). Trimming left V 5 bases short and J 1 base short, with 11 bases between. Germline loops: CDR1 SEHNR, CDR2 FQNEAQ (reference sequence). The CDR3 loop spans 15 amino acids. The CDR3 nucleotides are TGTGCCAGCAGCCCCGGGACATTGAACACCGGGGAGCTGTTTTTT. Translated: CASSPGTLNTGELFF.

The chain is built from TRBV12-3 or TRBV12-4 and TRBJ2-7, with a weak D call TRBD2 (6 bases). Between the trimmed V and J ends, which lost 6 bases and 6 bases, there was a span of 15 bases. The CDR3 is made up of 13 amino acids. The CDR3 bases are TGTGCCAGCAGGCGGGATCAATTGGGCGAGCAGTACTTC. Residues: CASRRDQLGEQYF.

This clone has only one observation. The chain couples TRBV24-1 to TRBJ2-7, with 7 bases matching TRBD2. Germline trimming cut 12 bases from V and 0 bases from J; bases unmatched to any gene: 10. The germline gives CDR1 KGHDR, CDR2 SFDVKD. The CDR3 consists of 14 residues. The DNA for the CDR3 is TGTGCCTCGACCCGGGAGGCGGACTCCTACGAGCAGTACTTC. Translating it yields CASTREADSYEQYF.

The V call is TRBV30, the J call TRBJ2-7; tentatively, D is TRBD2 (6 bases). Looked up from germline, CDR1 is GTSNPN and CDR2 is SVGIG (reference sequence). V was pared by 0 bases and J by 6 bases, with 12 bases between. The CDR3 totals 13 residues. The CDR3 is CAWSVPASVEQYF. CDR3 in DNA: TGTGCCTGGAGTGTACCCGCTAGCGTCGAGCAGTACTTC.

This rearrangement joins TRBV30 to TRBJ1-1; TRBD1 matches 8 bases. This CDR3 spans 17 amino acids. V lost 1 base to trimming and J lost 4 bases; unmatched junction nucleotides: 14. In germline, CDR1 is GTSNPN, CDR2 SVGIG (reference sequence). CDR3 sequence: CAWSEIRTGWKSTEAFF. CDR3 bases: TGTGCCTGGAGTGAAATCAGGACAGGGTGGAAGAGCACTGAAGCTTTCTTT.

V gene TRBV7-9 combines with J gene TRBJ2-3, with TRBD1 matching 8 bases. This CDR3 is 15 amino acids long. Trimming removed 2 bases from V and 1 base from J; junction bases left unmatched: 2. Germline V gene lookup returns CDR1 SEHNR and CDR2 FQNEAQ (reference sequence). CDR3 loop: CASSLTGQGTDTQYF. For the CDR3, the DNA is TGTGCCAGCAGCTTAACGGGACAGGGCACAGATACGCAGTATTTT.

A few counts support this clone. The V gene is TRBV11-2, the J gene TRBJ2-2; no definite D call. Germline-derived CDR1 and CDR2 are SGHAT and FQNNGV. V was pared by 5 bases and J by 6 bases, with 7 bases between. The CDR3 is 12 residues long. Written as DNA, the CDR3 is TGTGCCAGCAGCCCTCTCCCCGGGGAGCTGTTTTTT. Amino acids: CASSPLPGELFF.

The V gene is TRBV5-1, the J gene TRBJ2-2, with TRBD2 as a possible D gene (6 bases). The CDR3 is 14 residues long. Trimming stripped 1 base from V and 4 bases from J, with 8 bases between. Germline CDR1 is SGHRS and CDR2 is YFSETQ. The DNA for the CDR3 is TGCGCCAGCAGCTTGATGGAGGGCACCGGGGAGCTGTTTTTT. This gives the protein CASSLMEGTGELFF. Filled out from reference TRBV5-1 and TRBJ2-2, the complete variable domain reads KAGVTQTPRYLIKTRGQQVTLSCSPISGHRSVSWYQQTPGQGLQFLFEYFSETQRNKGNFPGRFSGRQFSNSRSEMNVSTLELGDSALYLCASSLMEGTGELFFGEGSRLTVL.